Sequencing of this T cell receptor (beta chain) was carried out in a study of T cells after yellow fever vaccination. Comment on this clonotype: Its antigen is currently unknown.

Notes on the study in general: Most clones from primary vaccination were detected again post-booster (around 95% CD4, approximately 90% CD8).

V was trimmed by 8 bases and J by 5 bases, leaving 6 bases between them. The CDR3 has 10 amino acids. CDR1 is SEHNR, CDR2 FQNEAQ, per germline (reference sequence). Making TCR cDNA involved 5'RACE template switching, which added UMIs and a universal primer site. From the 5' RACE reads, TCRdb called clonotypes with MiXCR, one entry per CDR3 protein. The sample carries 300,000 or so distinct CDR3 sequences, 6.8% recorded once. The receptor comes from a man between 18 and 35 years old who received the YFV17D yellow fever vaccine. The chain combines TRBV7-9 with TRBJ2-5; possibly TRBD1 or TRBD2 for D (5 bases each). The input for sequencing was PBMCs, taken more than 40 days after the first yellow fever vaccination. The CDR3 reads CASGGETQYF. CDR3 coding DNA: TGTGCCAGCGGGGGTGAGACCCAGTACTTC.